These 5 T cell receptor beta chains came from one sample sequenced in a study of T cell clonality in common variable immunodeficiency. Generated by immunoSEQ multiplex PCR, the TCRdb table keeps only in-frame clones and is missing some. This repertoire holds some 50,000 clones, and none appear only once. The sample was peripheral blood mononuclear cells. These receptor sequences come from a person aged 18 to 75 in good health.

This clone showed up many times. The read ends 3 residues early relative to the CDR3; the germline J gene fills the gap. The chain joins TRBV2 to TRBJ1-2; TRBD1 matches at 11 bases. After removal of 8 bases from V and 4 bases from J, the junction contained 3 bases not matched to a gene. From germline, CDR1 is SNHLY and CDR2 FYNNEI. This CDR3 has 13 amino acids. CDR3 sequence reads: CASGDRGAYGYTF. The CDR3 DNA, read in part, is TGTGCCAGCGGGGACAGGGGGGCCTATGGC.

This clone was counted ten times or more. The DNA ends 3 residues before the CDR3 does, and the rest of the CDR3 is filled in from the germline J gene. The chain carries TRBV5-4 and TRBJ2-7; perhaps TRBD1 as D (6 bases). The length of the CDR3 is 15 residues. V lost 3 bases and J lost 4, with 17 bases in between. From germline, CDR1 is SGHNT and CDR2 YYREEE (reference sequence). CDR3: CASSSPGQGGYEQYF. Partial CDR3 DNA: TGTGCCAGCAGCTCACCGGGACAAGGTGGGTACGAG.

About this clone itself: The read is 3 residues too short to cover the CDR3 end, so that end is filled in from the germline J gene. The rearrangement uses TRBV7-2 and TRBJ1-4; possibly TRBD1 for D (6 bases). Germline lookup yields CDR1 SGHTA and CDR2 FQGNSA. The CDR3 covers 14 residues. CDR3 bases read: TGTGCCAGCAGCCCCAAACCAGGGGAAGGTCCA. Its translation is CASSPKPGEGP. The complete CDR3 sequence is CASSPKPGEGPLFF.

This clone was recorded at least ten times. The read falls 3 residues short of the CDR3 end, and the missing part is taken from the germline J gene. The rearrangement links TRBV5-4 to TRBJ2-7; 11 nucleotides align to TRBD2. The V gene's germline CDR1 is SGHNT and CDR2 YYREEE (reference sequence). The CDR3 is made up of 16 amino acids. V shed 2 bases, J shed 4 bases, and the junction held 8 bases outside the gene matches. The CDR3 loop is CASSFGGSGGDYEQYF. CDR3 DNA, as far as it was read: TGTGCCAGCAGCTTCGGTGGTAGCGGGGGGGATTACGAG.

This clone has ten or more counts. The read finishes 3 residues shy of the CDR3 end, and the germline J gene is used to complete it. The V call is TRBV7-8, the J call TRBJ2-5, with D maybe TRBD1 (6 bases). The CDR3 covers 13 residues. Trimming took 8 bases from V and 5 from J, leaving 15 bases between them. Germline V CDR1 and CDR2: SGHVS, FQNEAQ. The CDR3 sequence is CASAQGARETQYF. CDR3 DNA (partial): TGTGCCAGCGCACAGGGAGCGAGGGAGACC. Full variable domain (rest looked up from reference TRBV7-8 and TRBJ2-5): GAGVSQSPRYKVAKRGQDVALRCDPISGHVSLFWYQQALGQGPEFLTYFQNEAQLDKSGLPSDRFFAERPEGSVSTLKIQRTQQEDSAVYLCASAQGARETQYFGPGTRLLVL.